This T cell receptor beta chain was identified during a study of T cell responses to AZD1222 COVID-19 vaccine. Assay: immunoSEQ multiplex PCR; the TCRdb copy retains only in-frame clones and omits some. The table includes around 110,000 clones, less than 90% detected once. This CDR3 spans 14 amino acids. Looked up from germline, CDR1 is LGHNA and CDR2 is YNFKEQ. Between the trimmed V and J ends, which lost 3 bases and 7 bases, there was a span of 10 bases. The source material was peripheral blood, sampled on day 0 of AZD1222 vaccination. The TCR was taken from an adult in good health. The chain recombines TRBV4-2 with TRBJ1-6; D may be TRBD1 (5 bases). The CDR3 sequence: CASSHDSPNSPLHF. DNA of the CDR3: TGTGCCAGCAGCCATGACAGCCCGAATTCACCCCTCCACTTT.